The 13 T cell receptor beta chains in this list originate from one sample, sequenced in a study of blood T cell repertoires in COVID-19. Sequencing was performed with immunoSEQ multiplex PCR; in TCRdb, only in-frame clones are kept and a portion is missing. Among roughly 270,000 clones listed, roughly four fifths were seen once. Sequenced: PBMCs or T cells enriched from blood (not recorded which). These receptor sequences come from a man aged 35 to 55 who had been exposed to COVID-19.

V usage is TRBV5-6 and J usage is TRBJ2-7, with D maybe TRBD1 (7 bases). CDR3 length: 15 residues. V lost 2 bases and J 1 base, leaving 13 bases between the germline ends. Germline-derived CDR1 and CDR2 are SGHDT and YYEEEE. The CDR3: CASSFRGVWSYEQYF. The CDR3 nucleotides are TGTGCCAGCAGCTTCAGGGGGGTTTGGTCCTACGAGCAGTACTTC.

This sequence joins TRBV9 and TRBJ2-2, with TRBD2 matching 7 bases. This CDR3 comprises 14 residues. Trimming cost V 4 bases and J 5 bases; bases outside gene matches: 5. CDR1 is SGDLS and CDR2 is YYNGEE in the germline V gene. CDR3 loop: CASSPAGLTGELFF. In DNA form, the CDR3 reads TGTGCCAGCAGCCCAGCGGGATTAACCGGGGAGCTGTTTTTT.

Here the CDR3 reads CASSSIQYQQYF. The CDR3 bases are TGTGCCAGCAGCTCTATTCAATATCAGCAGTACTTC. The gene calls are TRBV11-2 and TRBJ2-7; D unclear. V dropped 4 bases and J dropped 8 bases, with 12 bases sitting between them. CDR1 is SGHAT and CDR2 is FQNNGV in the germline V gene. The length of the CDR3 is 12 residues.

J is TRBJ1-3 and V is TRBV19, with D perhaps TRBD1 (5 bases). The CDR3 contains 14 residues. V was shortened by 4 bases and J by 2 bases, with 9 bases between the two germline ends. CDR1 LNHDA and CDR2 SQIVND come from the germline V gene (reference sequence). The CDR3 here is CASSTQGTGNTIYF. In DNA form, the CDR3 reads TGTGCCAGTAGTACCCAGGGTACTGGAAACACCATATATTTT.

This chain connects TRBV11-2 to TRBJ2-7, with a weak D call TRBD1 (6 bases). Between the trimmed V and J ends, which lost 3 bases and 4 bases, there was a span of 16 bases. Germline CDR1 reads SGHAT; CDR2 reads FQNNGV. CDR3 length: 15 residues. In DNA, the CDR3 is TGTGCCAGCAGCTTGGGTACAGGGTCGTCGTACGAGCAGTACTTC. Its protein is CASSLGTGSSYEQYF.

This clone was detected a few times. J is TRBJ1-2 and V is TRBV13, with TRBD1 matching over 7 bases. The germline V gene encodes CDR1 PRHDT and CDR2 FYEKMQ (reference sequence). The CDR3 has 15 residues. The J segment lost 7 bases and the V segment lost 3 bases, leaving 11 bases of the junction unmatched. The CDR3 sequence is CASSFNAGGTGGYTF. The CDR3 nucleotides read TGTGCCAGCAGCTTCAACGCAGGGGGGACTGGTGGCTACACCTTC.

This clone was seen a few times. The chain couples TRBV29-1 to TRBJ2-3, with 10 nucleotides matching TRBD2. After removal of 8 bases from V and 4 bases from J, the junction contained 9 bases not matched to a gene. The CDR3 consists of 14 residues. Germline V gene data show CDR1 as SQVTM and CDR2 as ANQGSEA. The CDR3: CSLASGSVSDTQYF. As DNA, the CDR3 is TGCAGCCTGGCTAGCGGGAGTGTTTCAGATACGCAGTATTTT.

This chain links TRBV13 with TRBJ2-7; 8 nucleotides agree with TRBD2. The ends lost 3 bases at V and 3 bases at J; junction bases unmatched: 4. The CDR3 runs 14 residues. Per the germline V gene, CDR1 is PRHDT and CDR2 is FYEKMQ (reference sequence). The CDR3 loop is CASSLGLGDYEQYF. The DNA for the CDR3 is TGTGCCAGCAGCTTGGGACTAGGAGACTACGAGCAGTACTTC.

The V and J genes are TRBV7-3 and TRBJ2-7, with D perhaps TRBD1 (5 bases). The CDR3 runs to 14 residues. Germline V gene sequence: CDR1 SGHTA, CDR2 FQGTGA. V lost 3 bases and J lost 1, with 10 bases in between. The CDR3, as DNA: TGTGCCAGCAGCTTCAACAGGAGATCCTACGAGCAGTACTTC. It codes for CASSFNRRSYEQYF.

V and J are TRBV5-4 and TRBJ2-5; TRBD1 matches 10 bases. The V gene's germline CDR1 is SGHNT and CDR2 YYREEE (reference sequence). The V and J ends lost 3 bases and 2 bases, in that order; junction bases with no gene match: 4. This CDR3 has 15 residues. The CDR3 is CASSSGQGRQETQYF. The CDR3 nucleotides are TGTGCCAGCAGCTCGGGACAGGGGAGACAAGAGACCCAGTACTTC.

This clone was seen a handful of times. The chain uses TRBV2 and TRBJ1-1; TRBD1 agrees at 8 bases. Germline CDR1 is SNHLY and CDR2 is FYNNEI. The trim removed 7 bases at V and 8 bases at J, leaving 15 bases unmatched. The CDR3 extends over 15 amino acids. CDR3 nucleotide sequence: TGTGCCAGCACTCCACTGCGGACAGGGAATGGCGAAGCTTTCTTT. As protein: CASTPLRTGNGEAFF. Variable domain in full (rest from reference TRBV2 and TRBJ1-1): EPEVTQTPSHQVTQMGQEVILRCVPISNHLYFYWYRQILGQKVEFLVSFYNNEISEKSEIFDDQFSVERPDGSNFTLKIRSTKLEDSAMYFCASTPLRTGNGEAFFGQGTRLTVV.

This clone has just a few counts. The CDR3 protein is CASSQVGGEQYF. In nucleotides, the CDR3 is TGTGCCAGCAGCCAAGTTGGGGGGGAGCAGTACTTC. J is TRBJ2-7 and V is TRBV3-1 (or the pseudogene TRBV3-2); TRBD2 might be the D (6 bases). Germline V gene lookup returns CDR1 LGHDT and CDR2 YNNKEL (reference sequence). This CDR3 spans 12 amino acids. Deletions cut 1 base from V and 7 bases from J, with 8 bases between.

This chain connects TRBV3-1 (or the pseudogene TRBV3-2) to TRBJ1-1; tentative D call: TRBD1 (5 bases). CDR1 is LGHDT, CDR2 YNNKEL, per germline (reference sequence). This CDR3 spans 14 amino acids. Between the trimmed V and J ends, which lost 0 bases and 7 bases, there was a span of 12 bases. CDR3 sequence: CASSQDIRDYEAFF. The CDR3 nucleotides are TGTGCCAGCAGCCAAGATATCCGGGACTATGAAGCTTTCTTT.